The clone carrying this T cell receptor beta chain was counted once. Its antigen is not known. TCRdb keeps only in-frame clones here, not all; method: immunoSEQ multiplex PCR. Of more than 95,000 clones in the sample, about 91% are singletons; the top ten hold around 19%. The V end was cut by 4 bases, the J end by 1 base, with 8 bases between. Germline CDR1 is LGHDT and CDR2 is YNNKEL (reference sequence). The CDR3 sequence is 13 residues long. The sample comes from a study of T cell responses to AZD1222 COVID-19 vaccine. The study's findings and limits: Researchers report vaccine-associated CD4 TCRs spanning spike, with dominance at 160-218 and 743-854. Vaccination with two AZD1222 doses was followed by a rise in Spike-specific TCR breadth and depth. Baseline seropositivity occurred in only a handful of AZD1222 recipients. Repertoire sampling occurred only after the peak T cell response.

This receptor was taken from an adult in good health. The material was peripheral blood, obtained on day 0 of AZD1222 vaccination. V gene TRBV3-1 (or the pseudogene TRBV3-2) combines with J gene TRBJ2-7; unclear D gene. This CDR3 reads CASSPTGSYEQYF. DNA of the CDR3: TGTGCCAGCAGCCCGACGGGTTCCTACGAGCAGTACTTC.